Listed here are 24 T cell receptor beta chains from one sample, sequenced in a study of T cell repertoires in cytomegalovirus infection. No antigen is known for these receptors. TCRdb itself ran the reads through MiXCR, one entry per CDR3 protein. The sample lists approximately 730,000 distinct CDR3 sequences; around a third were seen once. Sequenced here: cultured PBMCs, sampled from culture after CMV antigen stimulation. The source of these receptors is a human donor in good health (CMV status not recorded). Some clones in this sample may be carry-over from other donors' samples.

The chain joins TRBV15 to TRBJ2-2; D may be TRBD2 (5 bases). The V and J ends lost 3 bases and 8 bases respectively, with 19 bases between them. Germline V gene data show CDR1 as LNHNV and CDR2 as YYDKDF (reference sequence). This CDR3 is built from 16 residues. CDR3 region: CATSRSFDLPGGELFF. CDR3 nucleotide sequence: TGTGCCACCAGCAGGTCCTTCGACCTTCCGGGGGGGGAGCTGTTTTTT.

The V gene is TRBV6-2 or TRBV6-3, the J gene TRBJ2-2, with a tentative D call TRBD2 (6 bases). The CDR3 loop spans 16 amino acids. V lost 7 bases and J 1 base, leaving 16 bases between the germline ends. Per germline, CDR1 MNHEY and CDR2 SVGEGT. The CDR3 nucleotides read TGTGCCAGCACCACCATCGGGAGTAAGAACACCGGGGAGCTGTTTTTT. Residues: CASTTIGSKNTGELFF.

This chain joins TRBV5-1 and TRBJ2-1; 8 bases fit TRBD2. Germline assignment: CDR1 SGHRS and CDR2 YFSETQ. This CDR3 has 15 residues. The V segment lost 4 bases and the J segment 3 bases; nucleotides outside the gene matches: 6. CDR3 DNA: TGCGCCAGCAGCCAAAGACTAGCGAGCTACAATGAGCAGTTCTTC. Its protein product is CASSQRLASYNEQFF.

The rearrangement uses TRBV19 and TRBJ2-1, with D possibly matching TRBD1 (5 bases). The germline V and J ends were trimmed by 2 bases and 8 bases, with 16 bases remaining between them. The CDR3 loop spans 15 amino acids. Germline V CDR1 and CDR2: LNHDA, SQIVND (reference sequence). DNA of the CDR3: TGTGCCAGTAGTATAATCGGGCAGGGCAGTGATGAGCAGTTCTTC. It codes for CASSIIGQGSDEQFF.

There are many counts of this clonotype. The chain carries TRBV7-2 and TRBJ2-1; a weak D match, TRBD1 (6 bases). CDR3 length: 15 amino acids. Trimming shortened V by 5 bases and J by 3 bases, and 14 bases separated the two germline ends. The V gene's germline CDR1 is SGHTA and CDR2 FQGNSA. The CDR3 spells CASSRTDLHYNEQFF. The CDR3 bases are TGTGCCAGCAGCCGGACAGACCTCCACTACAATGAGCAGTTCTTC.

This clonotype showed up many times. The chain recombines TRBV7-2 with TRBJ2-1; 8 positions match TRBD1. CDR3 length: 14 amino acids. Trimming took 5 bases from V and 7 from J; bases not matched to a gene: 7. Germline CDR1 reads SGHTA; CDR2 reads FQGNSA. The CDR3 loop reads CASSPRQGWNEQFF. The CDR3 nucleotides are TGTGCCAGCAGCCCTCGACAGGGGTGGAATGAGCAGTTCTTC.

The table lists this clonotype with a few counts. This chain links TRBV10-3 with TRBJ2-3, with 12 bases that match TRBD2. The germline CDR1 and CDR2 sequences are ENHRY and SYGVKD. The V segment lost 3 bases and the J segment 2 bases; nucleotides outside the gene matches: 6. The CDR3 is 17 residues long. The CDR3 loop is CAISDMTSGGFTDTQYF. The CDR3 region has the DNA TGTGCCATCAGTGATATGACTAGCGGGGGTTTCACAGATACGCAGTATTTT.

The chain joins TRBV7-9 to TRBJ2-1, with TRBD2 matching 13 bases. Germline CDR1 and CDR2: SEHNR and FQNEAQ (reference sequence). Trimming took 6 bases from V and 11 from J; bases not matched to a gene: 7. CDR3 length: 14 amino acids. CDR3 bases: TGTGCCAGCAGTCCAGGACTAGCGGGAGCTCAGCAGTTCTTC. Translation gives CASSPGLAGAQQFF. The complete variable domain, with remaining parts taken from reference TRBV7-9 and TRBJ2-1, reads DTGVSQNPRHKITKRGQNVTFRCDPISEHNRLYWYRQTLGQGPEFLTYFQNEAQLEKSRLLSDRFSAERPKGSFSTLEIQRTEQGDSAMYLCASSPGLAGAQQFFGPGTRLTVL.

This clonotype was seen more than once but under ten times. The gene calls are TRBV7-2 and TRBJ2-2; 9 bases agree with TRBD1. Germline CDR1 SGHTA, CDR2 FQGNSA. V shed 6 bases, J shed 0 bases, and the junction held 8 bases outside the gene matches. The CDR3 sequence is 17 residues long. This CDR3 reads CASSLNRDRANTGELFF. Written as DNA, the CDR3 is TGTGCCAGCAGTCTTAATCGGGACAGGGCGAACACCGGGGAGCTGTTTTTT.

This clonotype was seen many times. The V and J genes are TRBV7-8 and TRBJ1-5; D not resolved. Germline V gene sequence: CDR1 SGHVS, CDR2 FQNEAQ. Trimming took off 5 bases at V and 7 bases at J, with 24 bases between the two ends. This CDR3 is built from 17 residues. CDR3 region: CASSHPEGARFSQPQHF. Here the CDR3 DNA reads TGTGCCAGCAGCCACCCAGAGGGAGCGCGGTTTAGCCAGCCCCAGCATTTT.

The chain employs TRBV20-1 and TRBJ1-2, with D tentatively TRBD1 (6 bases). V was cut by 7 bases and J by 4 bases, with 19 bases left in between. This CDR3 has 14 amino acids. Germline V gives CDR1 DFQATT, CDR2 SNEGSKA (reference sequence). This CDR3 is CSVTRGALRYGYTF. CDR3 coding DNA: TGCAGTGTTACGAGGGGGGCGCTACGCTATGGCTACACCTTC.

This chain uses TRBV27 with TRBJ1-6; 7 positions agree with TRBD1. This CDR3 region has 17 residues. V gave up 8 bases and J gave up 8 bases; unmatched junction bases: 18. The germline gives CDR1 MNHEY, CDR2 SMNVEV (reference sequence). CDR3 sequence: CASATHPRQGVDSPLHF. Written as DNA, the CDR3 is TGTGCCAGCGCGACCCACCCCCGGCAGGGGGTGGATTCACCCCTCCACTTT.

The genes are TRBV12-3 or TRBV12-4 and TRBJ1-1; D is undetermined. V was pared by 6 bases and J by 4 bases, with 12 bases between. The CDR3 length is 13 residues. Here the CDR3 DNA reads TGTGCCAGCAGAGATTCTCTCGGCACTGAAGCTTTCTTT. Its translation is CASRDSLGTEAFF.

This clonotype was detected many times. The gene calls are TRBV7-2 and TRBJ2-5; D is perhaps TRBD2 (6 bases). Trimming took off 6 bases at V and 7 bases at J, with 9 bases between the two ends. This CDR3 has 11 amino acids. CDR1 SGHTA and CDR2 FQGNSA come from the germline V gene. CDR3 in amino acids: CASRTGGTQYF. Written as DNA, the CDR3 is TGTGCCAGCAGGACCGGGGGGACCCAGTACTTC.

The chain uses TRBV2 and TRBJ2-7; D may match TRBD1 or TRBD2 (5 bases each). The CDR3 has 14 residues. Germline CDR1 and CDR2: SNHLY and FYNNEI. Trimming stripped 6 bases from V and 6 bases from J, with 18 bases between. CDR3 loop: CASRRGREFGEQYF. The CDR3 coding sequence is TGTGCCAGCAGGAGGGGACGGGAATTTGGCGAGCAGTACTTC.

In its sample, this clonotype was seen a few times. The rearrangement links TRBV23-1 to TRBJ2-2; 9 bases align to TRBD2. TRBV23-1 is identified as an open reading frame with a role that is uncertain. Germline trimming cut 8 bases from V and 3 bases from J; bases unmatched to any gene: 4. This CDR3 is built from 14 residues. This CDR3 is CASPAGGDTGELFF. CDR3 sequence (DNA): TGCGCCAGCCCTGCGGGAGGGGACACCGGGGAGCTGTTTTTT.

V and J are TRBV28 and TRBJ2-7; D unclear. The germline V and J ends were trimmed by 6 bases and 3 bases, with 15 bases remaining between them. Germline CDR1 MDHEN, CDR2 SYDVKM. This CDR3 has 14 residues. The CDR3 nucleotides are TGTGCCAGCAGGGGCGAAAAGGGCGTCTACGAGCAGTACTTC. This sequence encodes CASRGEKGVYEQYF.

The chain has TRBV20-1 and TRBJ2-2; perhaps TRBD2 as D (6 bases). The CDR3 has 11 amino acids. Germline loops: CDR1 DFQATT, CDR2 SNEGSKA (reference sequence). V shed 8 bases and J shed 5 bases, with 9 bases lying between them. Here the CDR3 DNA reads TGCAGTACGGGAGAAACCGGGGAGCTGTTTTTT. This translates into CSTGETGELFF.

This clonotype was detected only a few times. The chain couples TRBV11-2 to TRBJ2-5, with 8 bases matching TRBD2. CDR1 SGHAT and CDR2 FQNNGV come from the germline V gene. V shed 5 bases, J shed 6 bases, and the junction held 8 bases outside the gene matches. CDR3 length: 14 residues. CDR3 residues: CASSAAGDVKTQYF. The CDR3 region has the DNA TGTGCCAGCAGCGCAGCGGGAGACGTAAAGACCCAGTACTTC.

This clonotype has a handful of counts. This chain links TRBV27 with TRBJ1-5; 7 bases map to TRBD1. Unmatched junction bases numbered 6, after V lost 4 bases and J lost 6 bases. This CDR3 contains 14 residues. Looked up from germline, CDR1 is MNHEY and CDR2 is SMNVEV (reference sequence). The CDR3 DNA is TGTGCCAGCAGTTCCCTGACAGGGACTCAGCCCCAGCATTTT. Its translation is CASSSLTGTQPQHF.

This clonotype was seen a handful of times. The chain couples TRBV12-3 or TRBV12-4 to TRBJ2-5; 10 positions agree with TRBD2. After removal of 4 bases from V and 7 bases from J, the junction contained 9 bases not matched to a gene. The CDR3 totals 15 residues. The CDR3 is CASSSGAGGRGTQYF. As DNA, the CDR3 is TGTGCCAGCAGTTCCGGAGCGGGGGGGCGAGGGACCCAGTACTTC.

The chain joins TRBV18 to TRBJ1-2; the match to TRBD1 covers 10 bases. Per the germline V gene, CDR1 is KGHSH and CDR2 is LQKENI. V gave up 1 base and J gave up 3 bases; unmatched junction bases: 8. The CDR3 has 17 residues. CDR3 DNA: TGTGCCAGCTCACCACGACAGGGACAGGGGACCTACTATGGCTACACCTTC. Its protein is CASSPRQGQGTYYGYTF.

The V call is TRBV12-3 or TRBV12-4, the J call TRBJ1-1; no reliable D call. The length of the CDR3 is 12 residues. V lost 7 bases to trimming and J lost 7 bases, with 13 bases between them. The CDR3 protein is CASTLGSHEAFF. Here the CDR3 DNA reads TGTGCCAGCACCCTAGGGAGCCATGAAGCTTTCTTT.

This clonotype was detected many times. The genes are TRBV7-8 and TRBJ2-4, with D perhaps given as TRBD1 or TRBD2 (5 bases each). Looked up from germline, CDR1 is SGHVS and CDR2 is FQNEAQ. The CDR3 length is 15 residues. Trimming pared 1 base from V and 8 bases from J, leaving 15 bases between. CDR3 DNA: TGTGCCAGCAGCTTAGAGGCAGGGACCGCGGACATTCAGTACTTC. This codes for CASSLEAGTADIQYF.